The 8 T cell receptor beta chains below come from one sample, sequenced in a study of blood T cell repertoires in COVID-19. The protocol was immunoSEQ multiplex PCR, while the TCRdb copy is restricted to in-frame clones and leaves out a portion. Among about 240,000 clones, roughly 80% were seen once, and the ten largest hold 3.5% to 4%. The sample comprised PBMCs or T cells enriched from blood (not recorded which). Receptors were obtained from a woman aged 40 to 49 who had been exposed to COVID-19.

The genes are TRBV6-1 and TRBJ1-5; D possibly corresponds to TRBD1 (6 bases). The length of the CDR3 is 14 residues. Germline V gene data show CDR1 as MNHNS and CDR2 as SASEGT. Trimming left V 3 bases short and J 6 bases short, with 12 bases between. The CDR3 region is CASSDGGAGQPQHF. In nucleotides, the CDR3 is TGTGCCAGCAGTGATGGGGGCGCGGGTCAGCCCCAGCATTTT.

The chain has TRBV7-3 and TRBJ2-1; D may be TRBD2 (5 bases). The CDR3 spans 16 residues. The germline V gene has CDR1 SGHTA and CDR2 FQGTGA. Trimming stripped 5 bases from V and 7 bases from J, with 21 bases between. The CDR3 bases are TGTGCCAGCAGCGACTTTCCCCCGACTACGAGTAATGAGCAGTTCTTC. This sequence encodes CASSDFPPTTSNEQFF.

The chain links TRBV27 to TRBJ2-1; a weak D match, TRBD2 (6 bases). This CDR3 is 14 amino acids long. The V end was cut by 5 bases, the J end by 4 bases, with 12 bases between. CDR1 and CDR2 (germline): MNHEY, SMNVEV (reference sequence). CDR3 amino acids: CASSVSSEYNEQFF. The CDR3, as DNA: TGTGCCAGCAGTGTTTCTAGCGAGTACAATGAGCAGTTCTTC.

The chain uses TRBV14 and TRBJ1-2; no firm D call. Germline V gene lookup returns CDR1 SGHDN and CDR2 FVKESK. Trimming pared 0 bases from V and 7 bases from J, leaving 9 bases between. The CDR3 is 13 amino acids. The CDR3 DNA reads TGTGCCAGCAGCCAAGATGGGAGGTTTGGCTACACCTTC. Residues: CASSQDGRFGYTF.

This chain links TRBV6-5 with TRBJ1-3, with D possibly matching TRBD1 (5 bases). V dropped 5 bases and J dropped 1 base, with 9 bases sitting between them. Germline assignment: CDR1 MNHEY and CDR2 SVGAGI. The CDR3 is 14 residues long. The CDR3 loop is CASSTGGSGNTIYF. The CDR3 DNA is TGTGCCAGCAGTACGGGGGGGTCTGGAAACACCATATATTTT.

This clone was observed a handful of times. The chain uses TRBV7-6 and TRBJ2-3; TRBD2 aligns across 13 bases. The CDR3 runs 17 residues. Germline loops: CDR1 SGHVS, CDR2 FNYEAQ. V gave up 1 base and J gave up 4 bases; unmatched junction bases: 5. The CDR3 DNA reads TGTGCCAGCAGCTTAGGGACTAGCGGGGGAATCGCAGATACGCAGTATTTT. Translation: CASSLGTSGGIADTQYF.

The rearrangement links TRBV19 to TRBJ2-3, with D perhaps TRBD1 (6 bases). The V end lost 7 bases, the J end lost 6 bases, and 20 bases lay between the germline ends. Germline CDR1 is LNHDA and CDR2 is SQIVND (reference sequence). The CDR3 totals 15 residues. The chain's CDR3 is CASTSRAGVVDTQYF. The CDR3 nucleotides are TGTGCCAGTACATCTCGAGCAGGGGTGGTTGATACGCAGTATTTT.

This clone was seen more than once but under ten times. Other DNA sequences from this sample encode an identical CDR3 as well. The rearrangement links TRBV29-1 to TRBJ2-7; 7 positions match TRBD1. CDR3 length: 14 amino acids. Germline V gene lookup returns CDR1 SQVTM and CDR2 ANQGSEA. The trim removed 5 bases at V and 0 bases at J, leaving 7 bases unmatched. CDR3 in DNA: TGCAGCGTTCGTCGGGACAGTACCTCCTACGAGCAGTACTTC. Translation: CSVRRDSTSYEQYF.